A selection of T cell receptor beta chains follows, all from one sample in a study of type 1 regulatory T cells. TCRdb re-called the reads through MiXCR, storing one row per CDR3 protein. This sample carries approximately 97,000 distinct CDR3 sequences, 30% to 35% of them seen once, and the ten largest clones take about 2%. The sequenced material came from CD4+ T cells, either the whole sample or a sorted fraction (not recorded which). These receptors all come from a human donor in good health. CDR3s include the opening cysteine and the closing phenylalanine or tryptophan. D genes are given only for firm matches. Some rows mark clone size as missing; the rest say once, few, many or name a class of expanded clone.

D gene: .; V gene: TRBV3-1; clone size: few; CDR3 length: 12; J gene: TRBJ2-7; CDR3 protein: CASSRIASEQYF; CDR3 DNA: TGTGCCAGCAGCCGAATAGCCTCCGAGCAGTACTTC
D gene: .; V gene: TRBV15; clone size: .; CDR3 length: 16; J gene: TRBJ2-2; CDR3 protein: CATSRDDMSSTGELFF; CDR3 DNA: TGTGCCACCAGCAGAGATGACATGTCGAGCACCGGGGAGCTGTTTTTT
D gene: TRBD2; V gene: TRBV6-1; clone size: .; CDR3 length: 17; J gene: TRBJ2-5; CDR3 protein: CASGYGRAGVNIETQYF; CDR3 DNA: TGTGCCAGCGGGTACGGAAGAGCGGGAGTGAATATAGAGACCCAGTACTTC
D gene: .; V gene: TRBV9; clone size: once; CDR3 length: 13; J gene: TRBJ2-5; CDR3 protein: CASSVGRAVTQYF; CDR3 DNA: TGTGCCAGCAGCGTAGGTAGAGCGGTGACCCAGTACTTC
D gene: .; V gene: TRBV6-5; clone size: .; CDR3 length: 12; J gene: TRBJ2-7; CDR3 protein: CASSPGSYEQYF; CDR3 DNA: TGTGCCAGCAGCCCGGGGTCCTACGAGCAGTACTTC
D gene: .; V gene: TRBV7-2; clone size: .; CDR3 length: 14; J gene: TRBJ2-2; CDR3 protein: CASSFSGITGGLFF; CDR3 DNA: TGTGCCAGCAGCTTCTCTGGTATCACCGGGGGGCTGTTTTTT
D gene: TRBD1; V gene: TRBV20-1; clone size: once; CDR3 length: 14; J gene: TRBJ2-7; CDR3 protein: CSASGGQGAGEQYF; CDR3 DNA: TGCAGTGCTAGCGGGGGACAGGGGGCCGGCGAGCAGTACTTC
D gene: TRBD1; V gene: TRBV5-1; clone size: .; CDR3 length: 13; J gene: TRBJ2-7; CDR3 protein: CASGSSGQTRPYF; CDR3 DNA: TGCGCCAGCGGGAGCTCGGGACAGACGCGTCCGTACTTC
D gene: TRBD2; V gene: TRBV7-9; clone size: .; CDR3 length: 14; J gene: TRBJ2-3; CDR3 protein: CASSTWTRADTQYF; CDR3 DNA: TGTGCCAGCAGCACTTGGACTAGGGCGGATACGCAGTATTTT
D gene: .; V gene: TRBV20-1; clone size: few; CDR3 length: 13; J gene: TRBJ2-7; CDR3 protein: CSALWTPSYEQYF; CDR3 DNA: TGCAGTGCTCTATGGACCCCGTCCTACGAGCAGTACTTC
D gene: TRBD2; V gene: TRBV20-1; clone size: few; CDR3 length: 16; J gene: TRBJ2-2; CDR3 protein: CSARDTGRANTGELFF; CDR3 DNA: TGCAGTGCTAGAGATACGGGGAGGGCGAACACCGGGGAGCTGTTTTTT
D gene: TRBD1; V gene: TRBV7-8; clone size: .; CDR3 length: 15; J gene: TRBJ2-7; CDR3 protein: CASSLRQGDVYEQYF; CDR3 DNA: TGTGCCAGCAGCTTACGACAGGGGGACGTCTACGAGCAGTACTTC
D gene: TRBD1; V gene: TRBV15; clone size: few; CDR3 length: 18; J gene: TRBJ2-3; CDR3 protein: CATSRKTGGPDSTDTQYF; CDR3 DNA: TGTGCCACCAGCAGGAAAACAGGGGGCCCCGACAGCACAGATACGCAGTATTTT
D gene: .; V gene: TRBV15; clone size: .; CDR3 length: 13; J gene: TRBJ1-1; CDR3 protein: CATSKVYRTEAFF; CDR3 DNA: TGTGCCACCAGCAAGGTATATCGCACTGAAGCTTTCTTT
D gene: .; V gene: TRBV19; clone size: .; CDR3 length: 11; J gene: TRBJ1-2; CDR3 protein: CASSSQEGYTF; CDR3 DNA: TGTGCCAGTAGTAGCCAAGAGGGCTACACCTTC
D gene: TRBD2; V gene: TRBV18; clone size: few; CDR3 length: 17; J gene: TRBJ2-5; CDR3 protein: CASSPGTSVLETETQYF; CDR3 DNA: TGTGCCAGCTCACCCGGGACTAGCGTGCTCGAAACGGAGACCCAGTACTTC
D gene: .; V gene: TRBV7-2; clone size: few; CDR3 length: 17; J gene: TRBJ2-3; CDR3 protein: CASSPIRSVRGGDTQYF; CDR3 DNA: TGTGCCAGCAGCCCGATCAGGTCCGTACGAGGGGGAGATACGCAGTATTTT
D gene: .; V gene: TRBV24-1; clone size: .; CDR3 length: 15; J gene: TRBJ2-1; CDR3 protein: CATSDPSAGYNEQFF; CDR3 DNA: TGTGCCACCAGTGACCCATCGGCAGGCTACAATGAGCAGTTCTTC
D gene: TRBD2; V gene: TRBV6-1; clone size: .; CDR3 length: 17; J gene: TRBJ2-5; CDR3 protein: CASSRWGGVGLQETQYF; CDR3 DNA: TGTGCCAGCAGTCGATGGGGGGGGGTAGGACTCCAAGAGACCCAGTACTTC
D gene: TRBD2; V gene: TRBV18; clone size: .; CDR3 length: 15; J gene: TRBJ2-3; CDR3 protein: CASSQTAGGTDTQYF; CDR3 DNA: TGTGCCAGCTCACAGACAGCGGGAGGCACAGATACGCAGTATTTT
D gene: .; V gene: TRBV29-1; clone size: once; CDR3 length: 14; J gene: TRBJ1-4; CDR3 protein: CSVREQGANEKLFF; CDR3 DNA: TGCAGCGTTAGGGAACAGGGAGCTAATGAAAAACTGTTTTTT
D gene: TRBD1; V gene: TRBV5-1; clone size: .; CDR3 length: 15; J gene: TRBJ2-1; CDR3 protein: CASIRQGAGHNEQFF; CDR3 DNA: TGCGCCAGCATAAGACAGGGGGCAGGCCACAATGAGCAGTTCTTC
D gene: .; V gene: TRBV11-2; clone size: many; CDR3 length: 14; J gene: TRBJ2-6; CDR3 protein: CASSLPPGANVLTF; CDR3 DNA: TGTGCCAGCAGCCTTCCCCCCGGGGCCAACGTCCTGACTTTC
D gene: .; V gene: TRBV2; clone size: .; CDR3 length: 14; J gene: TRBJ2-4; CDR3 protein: CASSEQHRANIQYF; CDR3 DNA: TGTGCCAGCAGTGAACAGCACAGGGCGAACATTCAGTACTTC
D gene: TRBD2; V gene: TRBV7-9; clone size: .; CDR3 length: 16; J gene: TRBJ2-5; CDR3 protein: CASSLAGSGGRETQYF; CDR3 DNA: TGTGCCAGCAGCTTAGCGGGGTCGGGAGGGCGTGAGACCCAGTACTTC
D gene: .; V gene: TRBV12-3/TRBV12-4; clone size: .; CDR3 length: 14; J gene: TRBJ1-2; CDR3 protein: CASSPVRTRRDYTF; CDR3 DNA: TGTGCCAGCAGTCCGGTCCGGACCCGCCGCGACTACACCTTC
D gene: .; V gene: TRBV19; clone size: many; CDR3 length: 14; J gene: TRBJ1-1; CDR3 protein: CASNQGPSNTEAFF; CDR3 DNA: TGTGCCAGTAATCAAGGCCCTTCGAACACTGAAGCTTTCTTT
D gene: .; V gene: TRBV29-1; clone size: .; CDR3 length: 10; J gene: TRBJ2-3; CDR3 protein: CSGGGDTQYF; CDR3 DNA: TGCAGCGGGGGTGGGGATACGCAGTATTTT
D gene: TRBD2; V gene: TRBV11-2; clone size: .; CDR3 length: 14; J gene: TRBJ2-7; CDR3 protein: CASSLDSELAGLHF; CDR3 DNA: TGTGCCAGCAGCTTAGATTCTGAATTAGCGGGGCTCCACTTC
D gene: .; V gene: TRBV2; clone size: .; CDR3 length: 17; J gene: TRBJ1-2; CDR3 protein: CASSDAPGTPLRGGYTF; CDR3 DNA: TGTGCCAGCAGTGATGCGCCCGGGACACCCTTAAGGGGTGGCTACACCTTC
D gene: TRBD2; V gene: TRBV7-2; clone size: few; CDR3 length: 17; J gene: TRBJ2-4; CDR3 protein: CASSLGPGGMNKNIQYF; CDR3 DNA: TGTGCCAGCAGCTTAGGTCCGGGAGGGATGAACAAAAACATTCAGTACTTC
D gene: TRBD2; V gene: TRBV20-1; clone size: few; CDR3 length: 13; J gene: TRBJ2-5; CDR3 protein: CSANSGRAGDQYF; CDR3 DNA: TGCAGTGCTAATAGCGGGAGGGCCGGGGACCAGTACTTC
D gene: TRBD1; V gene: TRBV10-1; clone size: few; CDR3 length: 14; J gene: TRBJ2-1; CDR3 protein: CASNAGTAYNEQFF; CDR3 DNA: TGCGCCAGCAACGCCGGGACAGCCTACAATGAGCAGTTCTTC
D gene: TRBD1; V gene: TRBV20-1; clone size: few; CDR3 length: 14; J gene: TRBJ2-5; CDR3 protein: CSARVAGGLETQYF; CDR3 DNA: TGCAGTGCTAGAGTGGCAGGGGGCCTGGAGACCCAGTACTTC
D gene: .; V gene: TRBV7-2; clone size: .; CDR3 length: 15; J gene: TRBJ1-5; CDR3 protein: CASSLVQNSNQPQHF; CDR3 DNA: TGTGCCAGCAGCTTAGTACAGAATAGCAATCAGCCCCAGCATTTT
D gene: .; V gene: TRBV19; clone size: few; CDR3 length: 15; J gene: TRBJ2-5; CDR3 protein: CASSPGPGAWETQYF; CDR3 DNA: TGTGCCAGTAGCCCCGGTCCAGGGGCCTGGGAGACCCAGTACTTC
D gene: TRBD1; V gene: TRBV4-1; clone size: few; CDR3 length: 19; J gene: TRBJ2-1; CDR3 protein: CASSQERDRGPLSYNEQFF; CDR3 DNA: TGCGCCAGCAGCCAAGAACGGGACAGGGGGCCCCTCTCCTACAATGAGCAGTTCTTC
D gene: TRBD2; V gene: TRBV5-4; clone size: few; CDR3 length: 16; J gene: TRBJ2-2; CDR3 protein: CASSLFPSGSVGELFF; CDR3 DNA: TGTGCCAGCAGCTTGTTTCCTAGCGGGTCGGTCGGGGAGCTGTTTTTT
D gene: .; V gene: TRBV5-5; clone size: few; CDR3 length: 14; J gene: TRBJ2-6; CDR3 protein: CASSQGSGANVLTF; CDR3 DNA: TGTGCCAGCAGTCAGGGCTCTGGGGCCAACGTCCTGACTTTC
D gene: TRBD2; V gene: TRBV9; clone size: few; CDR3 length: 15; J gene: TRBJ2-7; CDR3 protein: CASSAGTSNSYEQYF; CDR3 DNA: TGTGCCAGCAGCGCCGGGACTAGTAACTCCTACGAGCAGTACTTC
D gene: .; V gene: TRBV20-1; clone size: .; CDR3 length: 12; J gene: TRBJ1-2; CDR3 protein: CSANQANYGYTF; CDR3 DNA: TGCAGTGCTAATCAGGCGAACTATGGCTACACCTTC
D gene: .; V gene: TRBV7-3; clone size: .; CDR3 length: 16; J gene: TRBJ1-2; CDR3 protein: CASSLDRDLDPYGYTF; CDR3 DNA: TGTGCCAGCAGCCTCGACCGGGACCTCGACCCGTATGGCTACACCTTC
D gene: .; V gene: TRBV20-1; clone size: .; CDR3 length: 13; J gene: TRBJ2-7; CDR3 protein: CSASSLASYEQYF; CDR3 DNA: TGCAGTGCTAGTTCTCTAGCTAGCTACGAGCAGTACTTC
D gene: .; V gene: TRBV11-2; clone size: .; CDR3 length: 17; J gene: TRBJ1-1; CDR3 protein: CASSLMALGVVNTEAFF; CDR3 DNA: TGTGCCAGCAGCTTAATGGCCCTCGGGGTGGTGAACACTGAAGCTTTCTTT
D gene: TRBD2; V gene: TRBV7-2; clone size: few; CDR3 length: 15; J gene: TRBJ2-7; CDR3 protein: CASSPDRGGVYEQYF; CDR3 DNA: TGTGCCAGCAGCCCCGACCGGGGGGGGGTCTACGAGCAGTACTTC
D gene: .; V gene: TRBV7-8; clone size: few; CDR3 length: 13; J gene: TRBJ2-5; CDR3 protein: CASSQGPGETQYF; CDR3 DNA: TGTGCCAGCAGCCAAGGGCCAGGGGAGACCCAGTACTTC
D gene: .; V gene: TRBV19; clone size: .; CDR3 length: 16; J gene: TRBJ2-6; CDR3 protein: CASSPRRGAGANVLTF; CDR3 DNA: TGTGCCAGTAGTCCCAGGAGGGGGGCTGGGGCCAACGTCCTGACTTTC
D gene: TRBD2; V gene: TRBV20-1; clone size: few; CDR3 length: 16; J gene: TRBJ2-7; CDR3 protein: CSARDVGTRNGYEQYF; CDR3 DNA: TGCAGTGCTAGAGATGTAGGGACTAGGAATGGATACGAGCAGTACTTC
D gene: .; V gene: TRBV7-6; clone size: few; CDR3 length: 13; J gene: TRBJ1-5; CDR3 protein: CASSIRDHQPQHF; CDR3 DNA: TGTGCCAGCAGCATTAGGGACCATCAGCCCCAGCATTTT
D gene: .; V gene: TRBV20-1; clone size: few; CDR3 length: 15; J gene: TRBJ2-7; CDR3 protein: CSASWFGTQTYEQYF; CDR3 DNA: TGCAGTGCTAGTTGGTTCGGGACACAAACCTACGAGCAGTACTTC
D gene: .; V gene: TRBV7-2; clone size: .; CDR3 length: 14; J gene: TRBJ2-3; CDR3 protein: CASSLSPGTDTQYF; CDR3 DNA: TGTGCCAGCAGCTTATCCCCCGGCACGGATACGCAGTATTTT
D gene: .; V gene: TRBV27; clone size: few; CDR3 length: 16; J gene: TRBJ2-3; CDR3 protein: CASSSPQGFGTDTQYF; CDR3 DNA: TGTGCCAGCAGTTCACCTCAGGGGTTCGGCACAGATACGCAGTATTTT
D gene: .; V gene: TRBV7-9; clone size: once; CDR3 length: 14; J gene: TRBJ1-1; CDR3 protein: CASSQSTGNTEAFF; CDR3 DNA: TGTGCCAGCAGCCAGTCGACGGGGAACACTGAAGCTTTCTTT
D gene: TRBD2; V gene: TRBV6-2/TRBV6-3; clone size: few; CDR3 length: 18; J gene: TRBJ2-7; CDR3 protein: CASSLKPLAGVLSYEQYF; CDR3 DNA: TGTGCCAGCAGTCTGAAGCCCCTAGCGGGAGTCCTCTCCTACGAGCAGTACTTC
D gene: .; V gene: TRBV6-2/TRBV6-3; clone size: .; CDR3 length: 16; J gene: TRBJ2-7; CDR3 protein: CASSYPRGTNSYEQYF; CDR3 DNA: TGTGCCAGCAGTTACCCCAGGGGCACAAACTCCTACGAGCAGTACTTC
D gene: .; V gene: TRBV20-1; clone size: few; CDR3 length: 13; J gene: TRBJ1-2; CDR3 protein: CSATAPLNYGYTF; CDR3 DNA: TGCAGTGCTACAGCCCCACTTAACTATGGCTACACCTTC
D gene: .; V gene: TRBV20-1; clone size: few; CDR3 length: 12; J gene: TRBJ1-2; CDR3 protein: CSARDELYGYTF; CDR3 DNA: TGCAGTGCTAGAGATGAGCTGTATGGCTACACCTTC
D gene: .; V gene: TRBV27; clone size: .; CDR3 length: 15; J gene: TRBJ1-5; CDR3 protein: CASSFGTSSNQPQHF; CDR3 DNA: TGTGCCAGCAGTTTCGGGACAAGTAGCAATCAGCCCCAGCATTTT
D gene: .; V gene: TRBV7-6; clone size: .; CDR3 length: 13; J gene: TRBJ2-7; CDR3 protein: CASSFSGSHEQYF; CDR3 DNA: TGTGCCAGCAGCTTCTCAGGGTCACACGAGCAGTACTTC